The present T cell receptor beta chain was sequenced within a study of blood T cell repertoires in COVID-19. Trimming pared 6 bases from V and 10 bases from J, leaving 27 bases between. This CDR3 has 16 residues. Germline V CDR1 and CDR2: MDHEN, SYDVKM. This clone has just one count. TCRdb's copy holds only in-frame clones and misses some; the assay was immunoSEQ multiplex PCR. The sample contains approximately 300,000 clones, roughly 90% of which appear only once. The chain carries TRBV28 and TRBJ1-1, with D unclear. The clonotype comes from a woman aged 18-29 years with acute COVID-19. Sample: PBMCs or T cells enriched from blood (not recorded which). The CDR3 loop reads CASRYENKPILYRAFF. The CDR3 DNA follows: TGTGCCAGCAGATACGAAAACAAGCCTATCCTTTACAGAGCTTTCTTT. The full variable domain, its missing parts supplied by reference TRBV28 and TRBJ1-1, is DVKVTQSSRYLVKRTGEKVFLECVQDMDHENMFWYRQDPGLGLRLIYFSYDVKMKEKGDIPEGYSVSREKKERFSLILESASTNQTSMYLCASRYENKPILYRAFFGQGTRLTVV.